Listed below are T cell receptor beta chains from one sample, sequenced in a study of T cell responses to AZD1222 COVID-19 vaccine. Profiling relied on immunoSEQ multiplex PCR, and the TCRdb table lists in-frame clones only, not all of them. Among 150,000 to 200,000 clones listed, about 89% were seen once. Source: peripheral blood, taken 28 days after the second AZD1222 dose. Receptors originate from an adult who received the AZD1222 COVID-19 vaccine. Each CDR3 is given with its conserved first and last residue. D genes are given only for firm matches. The listing skips clone size in some rows; elsewhere it reads once, few, many or a size class.

V	size	D	J	CDR3	DNA
TRBV6-6	-	TRBD1	TRBJ1-6	CASSYTTGGQGSPLHF	TGTGCCAGCAGTTATACGACAGGGGGGCAAGGTTCACCCCTCCACTTT
TRBV18	-	-	TRBJ1-5	CASSPDRNQPQHF	TGTGCCAGCTCACCCGACAGGAATCAGCCCCAGCATTTT
TRBV19	-	-	TRBJ1-5	CARVYGGDQPQHF	TGTGCCAGGGTATACGGGGGGGATCAGCCCCAGCATTTT
TRBV9	-	-	TRBJ1-1	CASSVGVKRNTEAFF	TGTGCCAGCAGCGTAGGGGTCAAGAGGAACACTGAAGCTTTCTTT
TRBV4-3	-	-	TRBJ1-3	CASSQALMGNTIYF	TGCGCCAGCAGCCAAGCCCTTATGGGAAACACCATATATTTT
TRBV9	-	TRBD2	TRBJ2-1	CASSLRLAGGYEQFF	TGTGCCAGCAGCCTAAGACTAGCCGGGGGTTATGAGCAGTTCTTC
TRBV5-4	-	TRBD2	TRBJ2-1	CASSKDGTTREQFF	TGTGCCAGCAGCAAAGACGGGACTACAAGAGAGCAGTTCTTC
TRBV15	once	-	TRBJ2-2	CATSRLTHRQTGELFF	TGTGCCACCAGCAGACTAACCCACAGACAAACCGGGGAGCTGTTTTTT
TRBV7-3	-	TRBD1	TRBJ2-5	CASSYRGRGETQYF	TGTGCCAGCAGCTACAGGGGGCGCGGGGAGACCCAGTACTTC
TRBV6-4	-	-	TRBJ1-4	CASSDPGREGKLFF	TGTGCCAGCAGTGACCCAGGCCGGGAGGGGAAACTGTTTTTT
TRBV27	-	TRBD1	TRBJ1-6	CASRVQGSASPYNSPLHF	TGTGCCAGCAGGGTACAGGGGAGCGCCTCCCCATATAATTCACCCCTCCACTTT
TRBV11-3	-	-	TRBJ2-7	CASSSSIGNEQYF	TGTGCCAGCAGCTCCTCTATCGGGAACGAGCAGTACTTC
TRBV19	-	-	TRBJ2-7	CASSIRGGEQYF	TGTGCCAGTAGTATTCGAGGTGGCGAGCAGTACTTC
TRBV19	-	TRBD1	TRBJ2-7	CASSLITYRDSKSYEQYF	TGTGCCAGTAGCCTAATAACATACCGGGACAGCAAGTCCTACGAGCAGTACTTC
TRBV10-3	-	-	TRBJ2-7	CAISESYGSSYEQYF	TGTGCCATCAGTGAGTCATACGGGAGTTCGTACGAGCAGTACTTC
TRBV9	-	TRBD2	TRBJ2-1	CASSLGTSGRVPYNEQFF	TGTGCCAGCAGCCTAGGGACTAGCGGGAGGGTCCCGTACAATGAGCAGTTCTTC
TRBV18	-	-	TRBJ2-2	CASSPWISDTGELFF	TGTGCCAGCTCACCATGGATAAGCGATACCGGGGAGCTGTTTTTT
TRBV4-3	-	-	TRBJ1-1	CASSQDSNTEAFF	TGCGCCAGCAGCCAAGACAGTAACACTGAAGCTTTCTTT
TRBV2	-	-	TRBJ1-5	CASIPDSNQPQHF	TGTGCCAGCATCCCAGATAGCAATCAGCCCCAGCATTTT
TRBV18	-	-	TRBJ1-2	CASSPSAGSALYGYTF	TGTGCCAGCTCCCCAAGTGCCGGGTCTGCTCTGTATGGCTACACCTTC
TRBV6-5	-	-	TRBJ2-5	CASMALLETQYF	TGTGCCAGCATGGCCCTATTGGAGACCCAGTACTTC
TRBV7-7	once	TRBD2	TRBJ2-1	CASSPGTSAYNEQFF	TGTGCCAGCAGCCCCGGGACTAGCGCTTACAATGAGCAGTTCTTC
TRBV20-1	-	-	TRBJ2-5	CSASLAETQYF	TGCAGTGCTTCTTTGGCGGAGACCCAGTACTTC
TRBV10-2	-	TRBD2	TRBJ2-1	CATRLAGRREQFF	TGCGCCACCAGACTAGCGGGACGTCGTGAGCAGTTCTTC
TRBV18	-	-	TRBJ1-1	CASSPWFEANTEAFF	TGTGCCAGCTCACCTTGGTTTGAGGCTAACACTGAAGCTTTCTTT
TRBV12-5	-	TRBD1	TRBJ2-7	CASGLKDRDRAYEQYF	TGTGCTAGTGGTTTGAAAGACCGGGACAGGGCCTACGAGCAGTACTTC
TRBV5-4	-	TRBD1	TRBJ1-3	CASSLVATGDGNTIYF	TGTGCCAGCAGCTTGGTAGCGACAGGGGATGGAAACACCATATATTTT
TRBV28	-	-	TRBJ2-1	CASSGGSSYNEQFF	TGTGCCAGCAGTGGGGGTAGCTCCTACAATGAGCAGTTCTTC
TRBV28	once	-	TRBJ2-1	CASRANNEQFF	TGTGCCAGCAGAGCGAACAATGAGCAGTTCTTC
TRBV29-1	-	TRBD1	TRBJ1-1	CSVFEQGALDTEAFF	TGCAGCGTTTTCGAACAGGGGGCTCTGGACACTGAAGCTTTCTTT
TRBV15	once	-	TRBJ2-1	CATSRDRGPLNEQFF	TGTGCCACCAGCAGAGATAGAGGGCCGCTTAATGAGCAGTTCTTC
TRBV20-1	-	-	TRBJ2-3	CSASSDAGTDTQYF	TGCAGTGCTAGTTCGGACGCCGGCACAGATACGCAGTATTTT
TRBV18	-	-	TRBJ1-1	CASSPRGDTEAFF	TGTGCCAGCTCACCACGAGGGGACACTGAAGCTTTCTTT
TRBV7-9	-	-	TRBJ2-1	CASSLTEGNEQFF	TGTGCCAGCAGCTTAACGGAGGGGAATGAGCAGTTCTTC
TRBV6-5	-	TRBD1	TRBJ1-5	CATGTAGNQPQHF	TGTGCCACCGGGACAGCAGGCAATCAGCCCCAGCATTTT
TRBV18	-	-	TRBJ2-7	CASSRVAGETYPAHEQYF	TGTGCCAGCTCACGCGTGGCAGGGGAGACGTATCCCGCTCACGAGCAGTACTTC
TRBV9	-	-	TRBJ1-5	CASSSGGGLNQPQHF	TGTGCCAGCAGCTCGGGGGGCGGCCTGAATCAGCCCCAGCATTTT
TRBV19	-	TRBD1	TRBJ1-1	CASSPRQGYPNTEAFF	TGTGCCAGTAGTCCGAGACAGGGTTACCCGAACACTGAAGCTTTCTTT
TRBV7-3	-	TRBD1	TRBJ2-7	CASSFNSRGEQYF	TGTGCCAGCAGCTTCAACTCCAGGGGGGAGCAGTACTTC
TRBV27	-	-	TRBJ2-7	CASSPRRGRRAYEQYF	TGTGCCAGCAGTCCTCGGCGGGGGCGTAGGGCCTACGAGCAGTACTTC
TRBV7-9	once	-	TRBJ1-4	CASSYWQSNEKLFF	TGTGCCAGCAGCTATTGGCAGAGTAATGAAAAACTGTTTTTT